The source of this T cell receptor (beta chain) is a study of blood T cell repertoires in COVID-19. Study overall: Acute and convalescent COVID-19 specimens originated in the United States, Italy and Spain. PBMCs, B-cell-depleted T cells, or T cells were the source of the cDNA or gDNA that made up the material.

The trim removed 5 bases at V and 5 bases at J, leaving 6 bases unmatched. Germline CDR1 reads MNHNY; CDR2 reads SVGAGI (reference sequence). CDR3 length: 14 residues. This clone was detected once. Per the study methods: Researchers report that nucleated cell counts were estimated from reference gene primer amplification. TCRdb keeps only in-frame clones here, not all; method: immunoSEQ multiplex PCR. V, J and clone size are those of that table, while D and trimming were read from the DNA. The sample holds under 95,000 clones, approximately 87% seen once. The specimen was peripheral blood. The TCR comes from a human donor in a cohort sampled during active COVID-19. V is TRBV6-6 and J is TRBJ2-5; 9 bases line up with TRBD1. The CDR3 DNA reads TGTGCCAGCAGTGATACAGGGGGCGCGGAGACCCAGTACTTC. It yields the protein CASSDTGGAETQYF.